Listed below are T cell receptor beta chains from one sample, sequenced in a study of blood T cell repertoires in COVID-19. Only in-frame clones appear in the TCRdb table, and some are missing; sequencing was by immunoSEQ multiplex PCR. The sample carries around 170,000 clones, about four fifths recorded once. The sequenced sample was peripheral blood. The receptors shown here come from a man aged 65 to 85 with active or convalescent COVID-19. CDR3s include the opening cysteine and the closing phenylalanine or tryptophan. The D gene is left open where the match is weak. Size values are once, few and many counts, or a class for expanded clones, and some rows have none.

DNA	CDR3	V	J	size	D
TGCGCCAGCAGCTCCCTTTCGAGCACTGAAGCTTTCTTT	CASSSLSSTEAFF	TRBV5-1	TRBJ1-1	once	NA
TGCAGCGGGACGGGGGGGACCACAGATACGCAGTATTTT	CSGTGGTTDTQYF	TRBV29-1	TRBJ2-3	NA	TRBD2
TGTGCCTGGAGTTCGGACACGTTACTTTCACCCCTCCACTTT	CAWSSDTLLSPLHF	TRBV30	TRBJ1-6	NA	NA
TGCGCCAGCAGCCGGAGTTCTAGCGGGAGAATCAATGAGCAGTTCTTC	CASSRSSSGRINEQFF	TRBV4-1	TRBJ2-1	NA	TRBD2
TGTGCCAGTACCGATAGTGGGGGCCCCCACTATGGCTACACCTTC	CASTDSGGPHYGYTF	TRBV19	TRBJ1-2	NA	NA
TGTGCCAGCAGCTTTTGGACAGGGGTAAACACCGGGGAGCTGTTTTTT	CASSFWTGVNTGELFF	TRBV5-4	TRBJ2-2	few	TRBD1
TGTGCCAGCAGCCGGGTAGGGAACACTGAAGCTTTCTTT	CASSRVGNTEAFF	TRBV5-4	TRBJ1-1	NA	NA
TGCAGTGCTAGTAACCTAGCGGGGGCCTCCTACGAGCAGTACTTC	CSASNLAGASYEQYF	TRBV20-1	TRBJ2-7	NA	TRBD2
TGTGCCAGCAGTCGCGAGGGGGGGCGAGGTCGCTACACCTTC	CASSREGGRGRYTF	TRBV27	TRBJ1-2	NA	NA
TGCAGTGCTAGTGCGGGCAGGGGATATGGCAATCAGCCCCAGCATTTT	CSASAGRGYGNQPQHF	TRBV20-1	TRBJ1-5	once	NA